The present TCR beta chain was sequenced within a study of T cell responses to AZD1222 COVID-19 vaccine. Study context: Recipients boosted at about 4 weeks or about 12 weeks are pooled. Study-wide findings and caveats: Mostly white British, mostly female donors; authors suggested clonal diversity may be underestimated. Just six people given AZD1222 tested seropositive at baseline.

The CDR3 is made up of 15 amino acids. From germline, CDR1 is SGHTA and CDR2 FQGNSA. Trimming took 0 bases from V and 4 from J; bases not matched to a gene: 3. Profiled with immunoSEQ multiplex PCR; TCRdb holds only in-frame clones, not every one. The table includes around 100,000 clones, around 90% detected once. Notes on this clone: The target antigen is unknown.

The sequences come from peripheral blood, collected on day 0 of AZD1222 vaccination. The sequence was obtained from an adult in good health. The V call is TRBV7-2, the J call TRBJ2-7, with 10 bases fitting TRBD2. CDR3 amino acids: CASSLAASGSYEQYF. For the CDR3, the DNA is TGTGCCAGCAGCTTAGCGGCTAGCGGGAGTTACGAGCAGTACTTC.